The rows below give T cell receptor beta chains drawn from one sample of a study of cytomegalovirus exposure and HLA in healthy donors. Some clones are missing from TCRdb's copy, which holds only in-frame ones; the method was immunoSEQ multiplex PCR. The sample yields some 180,000 clones, roughly 84% seen once. Sequencing was done on a sample of PBMCs. The receptors derive from a man under 40 in good health and CMV-seropositive. Each CDR3 is given with its conserved first and last residue. Expanded clones get a size class; other rows say once, few or many, or leave the size out.

abundance: -
v_gene: TRBV5-4
j_gene: TRBJ1-2
CDR3aa: CASSLDRSYGYTF

abundance: few
v_gene: TRBV7-9
j_gene: TRBJ2-7
CDR3aa: CASSPLGTSGYTYEQYF

abundance: -
v_gene: TRBV5-1
j_gene: TRBJ2-3
CDR3aa: CASTLRGETSTDTQYF

abundance: few
v_gene: TRBV5-8
j_gene: TRBJ1-1
CDR3aa: CASRWTGNTEAFF

abundance: few
v_gene: TRBV5-6
j_gene: TRBJ1-1
CDR3aa: CASSDTGKNTEAFF

abundance: -
v_gene: TRBV11-1
j_gene: -
CDR3aa: CASSEPGERSYEQYF

abundance: -
v_gene: TRBV6-1
j_gene: TRBJ1-2
CDR3aa: CASSDQRRNPLKGYTF

abundance: -
v_gene: TRBV9
j_gene: TRBJ2-1
CDR3aa: CASSAGGRSRSYNEQFF

abundance: -
v_gene: TRBV5-6
j_gene: TRBJ1-3
CDR3aa: CASSSQGAGNTIYF

abundance: once
v_gene: TRBV7-8
j_gene: TRBJ2-2
CDR3aa: CASILDGGLAIGELFF

abundance: -
v_gene: TRBV29-1
j_gene: TRBJ2-1
CDR3aa: CSVVGLALMGEQFF

abundance: -
v_gene: TRBV4-2
j_gene: -
CDR3aa: CASSQEDGDYEQYF

abundance: -
v_gene: TRBV7-2
j_gene: TRBJ2-7
CDR3aa: CASSRDRAYEQYF

abundance: -
v_gene: TRBV2
j_gene: TRBJ2-1
CDR3aa: CASSARLNEQFF

abundance: few
v_gene: TRBV7-9
j_gene: TRBJ1-4
CDR3aa: CASSLTGEGEKLFF

abundance: -
v_gene: TRBV4-1
j_gene: TRBJ2-6
CDR3aa: CASSMTGWAGANVLTF

abundance: -
v_gene: TRBV6-1
j_gene: TRBJ2-3
CDR3aa: CASRLSSGRTDTQYF

abundance: -
v_gene: TRBV6-1
j_gene: -
CDR3aa: CASSWTSGSYEQYF

abundance: few
v_gene: TRBV6-6
j_gene: TRBJ1-1
CDR3aa: CASSIQGFVEAFF

abundance: -
v_gene: TRBV7-8
j_gene: TRBJ2-7
CDR3aa: CASSLGLSEIGASGSKGEQYF

abundance: -
v_gene: TRBV5-1
j_gene: TRBJ1-2
CDR3aa: CASSLDRDYGYTF

abundance: few
v_gene: TRBV6-5
j_gene: TRBJ2-1
CDR3aa: CASSYTGTGFNEQFF

abundance: -
v_gene: TRBV29-1
j_gene: TRBJ1-2
CDR3aa: CSVEGRGANYGYTF

abundance: -
v_gene: TRBV7-2
j_gene: TRBJ2-1
CDR3aa: CASSLEDGTSPFF

abundance: -
v_gene: TRBV28
j_gene: TRBJ1-2
CDR3aa: CASSPSGGCYGYTF

abundance: once
v_gene: TRBV27
j_gene: TRBJ2-2
CDR3aa: CASRNSGRNTGELFF

abundance: -
v_gene: TRBV7-8
j_gene: TRBJ2-7
CDR3aa: CASSFVGTGFYEQYF

abundance: -
v_gene: TRBV6-5
j_gene: TRBJ1-1
CDR3aa: CASSFMGENTEAFF

abundance: -
v_gene: TRBV2
j_gene: TRBJ2-3
CDR3aa: CASSMAGARADTQYF

abundance: -
v_gene: TRBV5-1
j_gene: TRBJ2-1
CDR3aa: CASSLDHSSYNEQFF

abundance: few
v_gene: TRBV6-5
j_gene: TRBJ2-1
CDR3aa: CASSILAGAGNEQFF

abundance: -
v_gene: TRBV5-4
j_gene: TRBJ2-1
CDR3aa: CASSPSGSNEQFF

abundance: -
v_gene: TRBV5-1
j_gene: TRBJ2-5
CDR3aa: CASSLWVRSVPPYF

abundance: -
v_gene: TRBV5-1
j_gene: TRBJ1-6
CDR3aa: CASSLSGVSSYNSPLHF

abundance: -
v_gene: TRBV7-9
j_gene: TRBJ2-1
CDR3aa: CASSLEGLAGVREQFF

abundance: -
v_gene: TRBV5-1
j_gene: TRBJ2-1
CDR3aa: CASSLVLAGNEQFF

abundance: -
v_gene: TRBV19
j_gene: TRBJ1-1
CDR3aa: CASSTRPTGGNTEAFF

abundance: -
v_gene: TRBV7-8
j_gene: TRBJ1-3
CDR3aa: CASSLPWKNRAGNTIYF

abundance: -
v_gene: TRBV7-2
j_gene: TRBJ2-7
CDR3aa: CASSLGAYEQYF

abundance: few
v_gene: TRBV6-4
j_gene: TRBJ1-4
CDR3aa: CANPLGGTGGGATNEKLFF

abundance: -
v_gene: TRBV11-3
j_gene: TRBJ1-2
CDR3aa: CASRFQEDGYTF

abundance: -
v_gene: TRBV5-1
j_gene: TRBJ2-2
CDR3aa: CASSLPTSGSVTGELFF